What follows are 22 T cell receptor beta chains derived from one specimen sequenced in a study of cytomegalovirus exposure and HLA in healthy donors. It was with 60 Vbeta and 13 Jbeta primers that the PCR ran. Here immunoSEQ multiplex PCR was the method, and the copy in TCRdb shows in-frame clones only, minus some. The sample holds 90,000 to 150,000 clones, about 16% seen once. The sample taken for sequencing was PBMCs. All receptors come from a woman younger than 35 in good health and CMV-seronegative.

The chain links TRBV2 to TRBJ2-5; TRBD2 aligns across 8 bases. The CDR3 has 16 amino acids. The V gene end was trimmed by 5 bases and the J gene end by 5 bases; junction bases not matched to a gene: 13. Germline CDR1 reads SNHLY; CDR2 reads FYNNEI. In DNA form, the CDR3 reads TGTGCCAGCAGTCAGGGCGGACTAGCTTCCCGGGAGACCCAGTACTTC. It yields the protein CASSQGGLASRETQYF.

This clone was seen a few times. The CDR3 spells CAWSASGDTEAFF. DNA of the CDR3: TGTGCCTGGAGCGCCTCGGGGGACACTGAAGCTTTCTTT. The gene calls are TRBV30 and TRBJ1-1, with a weak D call TRBD1 (5 bases). V was cut by 3 bases and J by 3 bases, with 11 bases left in between. Germline values: CDR1 GTSNPN, CDR2 SVGIG (reference sequence). CDR3 length: 13 amino acids. The entire variable domain, with the rest obtained from reference TRBV30 and TRBJ1-1, is as follows: SQTIHQWPATLVQPVGSPLSLECTVEGTSNPNLYWYRQAAGRGLQLLFYSVGIGQISSEVPQNLSASRPQDRQFILSSKKLLLSDSGFYLCAWSASGDTEAFFGQGTRLTVV.

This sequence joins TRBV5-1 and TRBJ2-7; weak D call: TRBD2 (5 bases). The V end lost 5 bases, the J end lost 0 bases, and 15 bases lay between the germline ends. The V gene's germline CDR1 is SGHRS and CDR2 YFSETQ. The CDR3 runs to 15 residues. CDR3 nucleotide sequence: TGCGCCAGCAGTCGGCTAGCTGGGGACTCCTACGAGCAGTACTTC. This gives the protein CASSRLAGDSYEQYF.

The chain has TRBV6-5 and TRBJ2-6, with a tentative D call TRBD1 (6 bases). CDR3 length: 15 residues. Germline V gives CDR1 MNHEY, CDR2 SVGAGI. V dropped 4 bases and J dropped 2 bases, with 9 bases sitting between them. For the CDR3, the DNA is TGTGCCAGCAGTTCCCAGGGGCCTGGGGCCAACGTCCTGACTTTC. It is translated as CASSSQGPGANVLTF.

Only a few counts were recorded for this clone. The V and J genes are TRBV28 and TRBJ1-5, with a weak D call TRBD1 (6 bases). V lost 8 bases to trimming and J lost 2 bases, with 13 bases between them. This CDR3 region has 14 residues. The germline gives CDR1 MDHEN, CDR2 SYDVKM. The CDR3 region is CASETSGGNQPQHF. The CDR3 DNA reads TGTGCCAGCGAGACTTCAGGGGGCAATCAGCCCCAGCATTTT.

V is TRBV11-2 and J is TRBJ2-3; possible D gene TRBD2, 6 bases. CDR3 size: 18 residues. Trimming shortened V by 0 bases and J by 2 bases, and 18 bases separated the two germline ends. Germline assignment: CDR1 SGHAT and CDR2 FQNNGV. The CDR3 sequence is CASSLEKTTSPDTDTQYF. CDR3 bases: TGTGCCAGCAGCTTAGAAAAAACAACTAGCCCGGACACAGATACGCAGTATTTT.

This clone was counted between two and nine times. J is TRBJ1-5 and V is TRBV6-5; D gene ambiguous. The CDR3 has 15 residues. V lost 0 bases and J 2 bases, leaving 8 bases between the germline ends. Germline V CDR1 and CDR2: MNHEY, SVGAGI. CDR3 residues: CASSYSPEGNQPQHF. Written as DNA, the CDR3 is TGTGCCAGCAGTTACTCCCCGGAGGGCAATCAGCCCCAGCATTTT.

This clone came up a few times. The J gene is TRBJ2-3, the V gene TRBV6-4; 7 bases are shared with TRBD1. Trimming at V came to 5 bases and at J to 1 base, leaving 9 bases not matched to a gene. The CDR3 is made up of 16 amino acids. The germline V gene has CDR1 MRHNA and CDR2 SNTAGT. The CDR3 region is CASSPTGEGGTDTQYF. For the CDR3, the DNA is TGTGCCAGCAGTCCTACAGGGGAAGGAGGCACAGATACGCAGTATTTT.

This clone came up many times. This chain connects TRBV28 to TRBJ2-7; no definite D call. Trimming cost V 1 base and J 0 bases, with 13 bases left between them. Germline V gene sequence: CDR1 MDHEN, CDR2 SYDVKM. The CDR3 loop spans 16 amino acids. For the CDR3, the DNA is TGTGCCAGCAGTTTATCGTCCGTGGGCGTCTCCTACGAGCAGTACTTC. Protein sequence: CASSLSSVGVSYEQYF.

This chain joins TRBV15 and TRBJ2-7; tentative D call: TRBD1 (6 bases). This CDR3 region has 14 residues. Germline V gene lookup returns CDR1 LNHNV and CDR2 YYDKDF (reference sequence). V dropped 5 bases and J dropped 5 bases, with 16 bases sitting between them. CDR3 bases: TGTGCCACCAGCTTCATAAGACAGGTAGACGAGCAGTACTTC. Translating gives CATSFIRQVDEQYF.

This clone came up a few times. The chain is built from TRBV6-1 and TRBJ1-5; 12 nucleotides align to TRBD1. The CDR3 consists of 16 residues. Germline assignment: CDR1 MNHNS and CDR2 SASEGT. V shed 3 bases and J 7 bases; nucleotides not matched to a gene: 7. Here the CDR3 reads CASSEVGQGARQPQHF. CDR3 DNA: TGTGCCAGCAGTGAGGTGGGACAGGGGGCCCGCCAGCCCCAGCATTTT.

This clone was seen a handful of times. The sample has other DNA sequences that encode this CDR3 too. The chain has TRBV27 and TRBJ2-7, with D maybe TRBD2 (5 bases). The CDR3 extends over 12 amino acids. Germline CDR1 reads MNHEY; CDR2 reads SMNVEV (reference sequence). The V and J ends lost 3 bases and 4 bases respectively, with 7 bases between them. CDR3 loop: CASSFRGYEQYF. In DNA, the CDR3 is TGTGCCAGCAGTTTTCGAGGGTACGAGCAGTACTTC.

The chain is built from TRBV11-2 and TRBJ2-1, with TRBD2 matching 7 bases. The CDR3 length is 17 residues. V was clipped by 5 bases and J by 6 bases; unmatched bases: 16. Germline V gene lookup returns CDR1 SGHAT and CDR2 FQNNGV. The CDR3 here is CASSALLAPGVSNEQFF. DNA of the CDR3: TGTGCCAGCAGCGCTTTACTAGCGCCGGGTGTCTCCAATGAGCAGTTCTTC.

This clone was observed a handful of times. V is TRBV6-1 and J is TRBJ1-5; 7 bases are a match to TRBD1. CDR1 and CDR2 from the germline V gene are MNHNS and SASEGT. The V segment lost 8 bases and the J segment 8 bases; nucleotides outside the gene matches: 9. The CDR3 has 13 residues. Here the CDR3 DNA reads TGTGCCAGCCACAGACAGGGTACCGAGCCCCAGCATTTT. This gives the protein CASHRQGTEPQHF.

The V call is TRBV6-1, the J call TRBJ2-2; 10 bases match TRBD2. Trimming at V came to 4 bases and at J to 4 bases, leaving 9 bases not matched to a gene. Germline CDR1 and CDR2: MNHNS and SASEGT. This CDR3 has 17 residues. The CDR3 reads CASSGSAGGSGTGELFF. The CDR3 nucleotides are TGTGCCAGCAGTGGCTCAGCGGGAGGGTCGGGCACCGGGGAGCTGTTTTTT.

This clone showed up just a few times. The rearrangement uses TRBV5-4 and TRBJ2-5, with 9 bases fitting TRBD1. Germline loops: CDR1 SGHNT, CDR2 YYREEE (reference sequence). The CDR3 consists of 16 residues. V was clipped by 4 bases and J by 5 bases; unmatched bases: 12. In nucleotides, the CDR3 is TGTGCCAGCAGCCCCCGGGACAGGGTAGAAATGGAGACCCAGTACTTC. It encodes CASSPRDRVEMETQYF.

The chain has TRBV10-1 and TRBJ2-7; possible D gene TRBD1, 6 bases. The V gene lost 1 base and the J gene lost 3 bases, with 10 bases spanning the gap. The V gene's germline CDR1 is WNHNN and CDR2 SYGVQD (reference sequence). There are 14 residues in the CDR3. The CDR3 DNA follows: TGCGCCAGCAGTGAGTGGACAGTTCGCTACGAGCAGTACTTC. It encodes CASSEWTVRYEQYF.

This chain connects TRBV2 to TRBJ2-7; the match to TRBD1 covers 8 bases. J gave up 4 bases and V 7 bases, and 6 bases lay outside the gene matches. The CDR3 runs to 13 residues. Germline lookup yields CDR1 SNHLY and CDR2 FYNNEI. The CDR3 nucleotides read TGTGCCAGCACCGGACAGGGTATTTACGAGCAGTACTTC. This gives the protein CASTGQGIYEQYF.

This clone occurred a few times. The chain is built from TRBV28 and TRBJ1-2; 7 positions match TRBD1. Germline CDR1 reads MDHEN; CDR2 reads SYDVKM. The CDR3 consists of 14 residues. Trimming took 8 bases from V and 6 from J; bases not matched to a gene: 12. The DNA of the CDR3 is TGTGCCAGCGGAAGACAGGGAGAAGGGGATGGCTACACCTTC. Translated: CASGRQGEGDGYTF.

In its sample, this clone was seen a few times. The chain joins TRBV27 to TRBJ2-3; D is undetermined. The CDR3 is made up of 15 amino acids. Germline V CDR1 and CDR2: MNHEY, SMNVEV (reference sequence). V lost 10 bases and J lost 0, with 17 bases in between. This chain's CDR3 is CATIRHVPSTDTQYF. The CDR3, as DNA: TGTGCCACCATTAGACACGTACCTAGCACAGATACGCAGTATTTT.

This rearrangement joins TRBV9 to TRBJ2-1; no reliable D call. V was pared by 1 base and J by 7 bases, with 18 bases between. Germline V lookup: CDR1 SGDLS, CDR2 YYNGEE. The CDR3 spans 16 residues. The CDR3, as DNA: TGTGCCAGCAGCGTAAAGGCCCCATCAAGCGCTAATGAGCAGTTCTTC. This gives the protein CASSVKAPSSANEQFF.

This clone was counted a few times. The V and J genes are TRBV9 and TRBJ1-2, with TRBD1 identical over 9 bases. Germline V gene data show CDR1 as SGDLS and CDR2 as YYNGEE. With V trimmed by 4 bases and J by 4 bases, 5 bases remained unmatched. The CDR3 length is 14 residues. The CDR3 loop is CASSPGGQGYGYTF. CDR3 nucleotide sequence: TGTGCCAGCAGCCCGGGGGGACAGGGCTATGGCTACACCTTC.